This entry features one TCR beta chain sequence. In the original analysis: Researchers report that nucleated cell counts were estimated from reference gene primer amplification. This table comes from immunoSEQ multiplex PCR, and its TCRdb copy is limited to in-frame clones, with some not included. The V and J calls and clone size were taken over from that table, and D and trimming were inferred from the DNA. The sample shows 150,000 to 200,000 clones, roughly 85% of them seen only once. The entry originates in a study of blood T cell repertoires in COVID-19. Turning to the study itself: Some COVID-19 samples were acute and others convalescent; all came from the United States, Italy and Spain. T cells, B-cell-depleted T cells, or PBMCs provided the cDNA or gDNA that served as material.

The CDR3 covers 15 residues. V was shortened by 6 bases and J by 2 bases, with 13 bases between the two germline ends. The germline V gene has CDR1 LNHDA and CDR2 SQIVND (reference sequence). The sequenced material came from peripheral blood. The receptor comes from a human donor with acute or convalescent COVID-19. The donor label of this sample is uncertain. The rearrangement joins TRBV19 to TRBJ1-4; tentative D call: TRBD1 (5 bases). The CDR3 DNA sequence: TGTGCCAGTAGCTGGGGGGGTAGGACTAATGAAAAACTGTTTTTT. Amino acid sequence: CASSWGGRTNEKLFF. Together with reference TRBV19 and TRBJ1-4, the CDR3 gives the full variable domain: DGGITQSPKYLFRKEGQNVTLSCEQNLNHDAMYWYRQDPGQGLRLIYYSQIVNDFQKGDIAEGYSVSREKKESFPLTVTSAQKNPTAFYLCASSWGGRTNEKLFFGSGTQLSVL.